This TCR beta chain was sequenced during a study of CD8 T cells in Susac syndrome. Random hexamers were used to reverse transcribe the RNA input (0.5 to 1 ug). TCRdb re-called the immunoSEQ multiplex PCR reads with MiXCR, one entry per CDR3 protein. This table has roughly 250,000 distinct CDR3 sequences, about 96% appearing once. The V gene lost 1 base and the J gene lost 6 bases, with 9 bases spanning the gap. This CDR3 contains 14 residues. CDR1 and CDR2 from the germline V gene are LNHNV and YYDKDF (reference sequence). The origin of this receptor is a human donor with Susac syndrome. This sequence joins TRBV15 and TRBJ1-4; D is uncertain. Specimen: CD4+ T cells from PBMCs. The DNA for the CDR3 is TGTGCCACCAGCAGAGTAAGGACTTATGAAAAACTGTTTTTT. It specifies CATSRVRTYEKLFF.